The 4 T cell receptor beta chains in this list originate from one sample, sequenced in a study of shared clonotypes between healthy human individuals. Naive CD8 populations comprised CD45RO-negative cells positively selected for CCR7, excluding terminally differentiated effector memory CD45RA+ cells. Only in-frame clones appear in the TCRdb table, and some are missing; sequencing was by immunoSEQ multiplex PCR. The sample records roughly 570,000 clones, 95% to 98% being singletons. The sample consisted of naive CD8+ T cells sorted from blood. The receptor set was obtained from a man aged 30-40 years in good health.

The rearrangement links TRBV5-1 to TRBJ2-7; 8 bases match TRBD2. Trimming at V came to 4 bases and at J to 5 bases, leaving 8 bases not matched to a gene. Germline assignment: CDR1 SGHRS and CDR2 YFSETQ. CDR3 length: 14 amino acids. CDR3 region: CASSPGLALHEQYF. The CDR3 nucleotides are TGCGCCAGCAGCCCTGGACTAGCCCTCCACGAGCAGTACTTC.

The CDR3 sequence is CASSSEGFEQFF. The CDR3, as DNA: TGTGCCAGCAGCTCGGAAGGATTCGAGCAGTTCTTC. V is TRBV7-6 and J is TRBJ2-1; D gene uncertain. The CDR3 contains 12 residues. Germline V gene sequence: CDR1 SGHVS, CDR2 FNYEAQ. Deletions cut 4 bases from V and 10 bases from J, with 11 bases between.

V and J are TRBV5-6 and TRBJ2-7; D might be TRBD2 (6 bases). From germline, CDR1 is SGHDT and CDR2 YYEEEE. V was clipped by 1 base and J by 1 base, with 15 bases between them. CDR3 size: 16 residues. The CDR3 nucleotides are TGTGCCAGCAGCTTGACGGTTGGGGGGTTGTCCTACGAGCAGTACTTC. It translates to CASSLTVGGLSYEQYF.

The chain uses TRBV7-9 and TRBJ2-7; D might be TRBD1 or TRBD2, each matching 5 bases. The germline V and J ends were trimmed by 6 bases and 3 bases, with 12 bases remaining between them. Looked up from germline, CDR1 is SEHNR and CDR2 is FQNEAQ (reference sequence). CDR3 length: 13 residues. This CDR3 reads CASRSGTLYEQYF. The CDR3 nucleotides read TGTGCCAGCAGATCCGGGACCCTCTACGAGCAGTACTTC.